Shown below are 17 T cell receptor beta chains from a single sample sequenced in a study of cytomegalovirus exposure and HLA in healthy donors. Use of 60 Vbeta and 13 Jbeta primers characterized the PCR. Sequencing used immunoSEQ multiplex PCR; TCRdb keeps in-frame clones, though not all of them. The table has some 200,000 clones, about 77% seen once. The sequencing input was PBMCs. These receptors were collected from a woman in her 30s in good health and CMV-seronegative.

The chain couples TRBV12-5 to TRBJ1-3; no firm D call. Per the germline V gene, CDR1 is LGHNT and CDR2 is FRNRAP. V lost 6 bases and J 3 bases, leaving 9 bases between the germline ends. The CDR3 consists of 13 residues. CDR3 region: CASGRSDGNTIYF. Written as DNA, the CDR3 is TGTGCTAGTGGCCGGTCTGATGGAAACACCATATATTTT.

This chain connects TRBV7-2 to TRBJ2-3; D possibly corresponds to TRBD1 (5 bases). Germline V CDR1 and CDR2: SGHTA, FQGNSA. The CDR3 spans 15 residues. The V end was cut by 3 bases, the J end by 2 bases, with 12 bases between. For the CDR3, the DNA is TGTGCCAGCAGCTTGGACGACAGCCTCACAGATACGCAGTATTTT. Its protein product is CASSLDDSLTDTQYF.

V usage is TRBV4-1 and J usage is TRBJ2-5, with D maybe TRBD2 (5 bases). The CDR3 has 15 amino acids. The V gene's germline CDR1 is MGHRA and CDR2 YSYEKL. Trimming shortened V by 0 bases and J by 5 bases, and 13 bases separated the two germline ends. DNA for the CDR3: TGCGCCAGCAGCCAAGATCAAGCGAGAGGGGAGACCCAGTACTTC. Translating gives CASSQDQARGETQYF.

This rearrangement joins TRBV7-7 to TRBJ2-3; the match to TRBD2 covers 9 bases. After removal of 2 bases from V and 2 bases from J, the junction contained 2 bases not matched to a gene. There are 15 residues in the CDR3. The germline CDR1 and CDR2 sequences are SSHAT and FNYEAQ (reference sequence). Written as DNA, the CDR3 is TGTGCCAGCAGCTTATCTAGCGGGGCCACAGATACGCAGTATTTT. This gives the protein CASSLSSGATDTQYF.

The chain uses TRBV29-1 and TRBJ2-7; TRBD2 agrees at 9 bases. There are 15 residues in the CDR3. The J segment lost 3 bases and the V segment lost 0 bases, leaving 6 bases of the junction unmatched. The germline V gene has CDR1 SQVTM and CDR2 ANQGSEA. CDR3 coding DNA: TGCAGCGTTGAAGATCGCGGGAGGGGGCTCTACGAGCAGTACTTC. Its protein is CSVEDRGRGLYEQYF.

CDR3 sequence (DNA): TGTGCCAGCAGCTACGACAGTGTCCTCGGTGGGGCCAACGTCCTGACTTTC. This encodes CASSYDSVLGGANVLTF. The chain couples TRBV7-3 to TRBJ2-6; tentatively, D is TRBD1 (5 bases). V was trimmed by 4 bases and J by 3 bases, leaving 16 bases between them. This CDR3 comprises 17 residues. Germline assignment: CDR1 SGHTA and CDR2 FQGTGA. Based on the CDR3 plus reference TRBV7-3 and TRBJ2-6, the full variable domain is GAGVSQTPSNKVTEKGKYVELRCDPISGHTALYWYRQSLGQGPEFLIYFQGTGAADDSGLPNDRFFAVRPEGSVSTLKIQRTERGDSAVYLCASSYDSVLGGANVLTFGAGSRLTVL.

V is TRBV4-1 and J is TRBJ1-1; 7 bases agree with TRBD1. With V trimmed by 2 bases and J by 6 bases, 9 bases remained unmatched. The CDR3 spans 15 residues. CDR1 is MGHRA and CDR2 is YSYEKL in the germline V gene. In DNA, the CDR3 is TGCGCCAGCAGCCAATACCTCGACAGGGAGGCTGAAGCTTTCTTT. Translating gives CASSQYLDREAEAFF.

This clone turned up a few times. This chain links TRBV6-1 with TRBJ2-4; a possible D gene is TRBD2 (5 bases). There are 19 residues in the CDR3. Trimming removed 2 bases from V and 0 bases from J, with 20 bases in between. Germline V CDR1 and CDR2: MNHNS, SASEGT. CDR3 sequence (DNA): TGTGCCAGCAGTGAAAGGCGGTCGGAGGCGATCCTAGCCAAAAACATTCAGTACTTC. It encodes CASSERRSEAILAKNIQYF.

The table lists this clone with a count of one. This chain connects TRBV11-1 to TRBJ2-5, with 8 bases aligning to TRBD2. V trimming: 5 bases; J trimming: 4 bases; junction bases outside the gene matches: 3. CDR3 length equals 13 residues. Germline V lookup: CDR1 SGHAT, CDR2 FQDESV (reference sequence). The CDR3 sequence: CASSRTSRETQYF. Written as DNA, the CDR3 is TGTGCCAGCAGCCGGACTAGCAGAGAGACCCAGTACTTC.

CDR3 in amino acids: CASSLYGQGLNTQYF. The CDR3 DNA is TGCGCCAGCAGCTTGTACGGACAGGGTCTAAATACGCAGTATTTT. The chain has TRBV5-1 and TRBJ2-3; TRBD1 agrees at 8 bases. The CDR3 has 15 amino acids. With V trimmed by 1 base and J by 7 bases, 8 bases remained unmatched. The germline V gene encodes CDR1 SGHRS and CDR2 YFSETQ.

This rearrangement joins TRBV6-1 to TRBJ1-5, with D perhaps matching TRBD1 (5 bases). This CDR3 contains 13 residues. The V and J ends lost 4 bases and 8 bases respectively, with 12 bases between them. Germline assignment: CDR1 MNHNS and CDR2 SASEGT. The CDR3 here is CASSGPPGEPQHF. CDR3 DNA: TGTGCCAGCAGTGGCCCCCCGGGGGAGCCCCAGCATTTT.

CDR3 region: CASSESIGLGEQFF. The CDR3 DNA sequence: TGCGCCAGCAGTGAGTCGATCGGGTTGGGTGAGCAGTTCTTC. The chain employs TRBV10-1 and TRBJ2-1; D gene unclear. In germline, CDR1 is WNHNN, CDR2 SYGVQD (reference sequence). V was trimmed by 0 bases and J by 9 bases, leaving 12 bases between them. The CDR3 length is 14 residues.

This clone was picked up one time. The chain couples TRBV19 to TRBJ1-6; 9 positions match TRBD1. This CDR3 comprises 15 residues. Germline CDR1 is LNHDA and CDR2 is SQIVND (reference sequence). V lost 5 bases, J lost 6 bases, and 5 bases stayed unmatched. CDR3 residues: CASSEQGASNSPLHF. The CDR3 DNA follows: TGTGCCAGTAGTGAACAGGGGGCGAGTAATTCACCCCTCCACTTT.

V gene TRBV6-1 combines with J gene TRBJ1-1; D not resolved. V was clipped by 5 bases and J by 8 bases, with 12 bases between them. CDR1 MNHNS and CDR2 SASEGT come from the germline V gene. The CDR3 is made up of 12 amino acids. The CDR3 sequence: CASSPLEKEAFF. In DNA, the CDR3 is TGTGCCAGCAGTCCCCTAGAGAAAGAAGCTTTCTTT.

The chain employs TRBV4-2 and TRBJ1-5, with D possibly TRBD1 on 5 matching bases. Germline V gene lookup returns CDR1 LGHNA and CDR2 YNFKEQ. Trimming removed 4 bases at V and 4 bases at J, with 17 bases between. The CDR3 is 16 residues long. The CDR3 loop reads CASSLSGSVGNQPQHF. In DNA, the CDR3 is TGTGCCAGCAGCCTATCAGGGTCGGTGGGGAATCAGCCCCAGCATTTT.

This clone showed up just a few times. The chain has TRBV2 and TRBJ1-4; D possibly corresponds to TRBD1 (6 bases). The CDR3 sequence is 13 residues long. In germline, CDR1 is SNHLY, CDR2 FYNNEI. Deletions cut 8 bases from V and 5 bases from J, with 12 bases between. The CDR3 here is CASGGHYNEKLFF. DNA for the CDR3: TGTGCCAGCGGGGGACATTACAATGAAAAACTGTTTTTT. The full variable domain, completed using reference TRBV2 and TRBJ1-4, is EPEVTQTPSHQVTQMGQEVILRCVPISNHLYFYWYRQILGQKVEFLVSFYNNEISEKSEIFDDQFSVERPDGSNFTLKIRSTKLEDSAMYFCASGGHYNEKLFFGSGTQLSVL.

This chain connects TRBV9 to TRBJ1-1; 7 nucleotides align to TRBD1. V shed 2 bases and J 1 base; nucleotides not matched to a gene: 2. There are 14 residues in the CDR3. CDR1 is SGDLS and CDR2 is YYNGEE in the germline V gene. The CDR3 reads CASSVQGENTEAFF. The CDR3 DNA is TGTGCCAGCAGCGTCCAGGGGGAGAACACTGAAGCTTTCTTT.